The following is a T cell receptor beta chain sequence with its context. The target of this receptor is not known. Nothing much larger sits one base from this clone, and base qualities are not available. The data were obtained in a study of technical replicates of blood from a few donors (dated by TCRdb to about 2017). Libraries were built with the immunoSEQ multiplex PCR assay. Not all clones reach the TCRdb copy of this immuneACCESS table, which keeps in-frame sequences only. Checked studies attribute under half of the gap to unresolved V genes and leave the rest unexplained. This sample holds under 75,000 clones; about 94% were observed only once. The ten most abundant clones make up approximately 0.4% of the sample. The CDR3 holds 15 amino acids from the cysteine to the phenylalanine. The entry retains the CDR3 DNA only, 45 bases that are in frame from base 1. Sequences MNHEY (CDR1) and SVGAGI (CDR2) are obtained from the germline V gene. Clipping removes 1 base from V and 5 bases from J, with 2 as the unmatched junction base count.

The sequence links TRBV6-5 to TRBJ2-3; TRBD2 lines up with 11 middle nucleotides. Material: T cells isolated from PBMCs. This clonotype was sampled from a human donor in good health. The bases are TGTGCCAGCAGTTACTTTGGGACTAGCGGAGATACGCAGTATTTT. It encodes CASSYFGTSGDTQYF.